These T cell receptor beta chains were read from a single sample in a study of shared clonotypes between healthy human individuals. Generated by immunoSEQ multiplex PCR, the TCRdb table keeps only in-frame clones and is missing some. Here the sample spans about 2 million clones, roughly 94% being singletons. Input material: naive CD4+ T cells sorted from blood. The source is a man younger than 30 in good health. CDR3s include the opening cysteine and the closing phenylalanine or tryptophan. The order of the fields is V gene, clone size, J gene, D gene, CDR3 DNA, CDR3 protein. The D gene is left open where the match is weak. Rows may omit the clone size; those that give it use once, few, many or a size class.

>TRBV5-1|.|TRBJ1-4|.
TGCGCCAGCAGCTTGGAGGGGTTAGGGGTCTGGACTAATGAAAAACTGTTTTTT
CASSLEGLGVWTNEKLFF
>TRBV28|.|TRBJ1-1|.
TGTGCTCTCGGGGAGGGGACTGAAGCTTTCTTT
CALGEGTEAFF
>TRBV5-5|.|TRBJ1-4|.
TGTGCCAGCAGCCTGGGGCAAGCAACTAATGAAAAACTGTTTTTT
CASSLGQATNEKLFF
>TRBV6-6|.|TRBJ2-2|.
TGTGCCAGCACAGTGACGAACACCGGGGAGCTGTTTTTT
CASTVTNTGELFF
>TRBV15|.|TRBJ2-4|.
TGTGCCACCAAACCTCGACAGGTTGGAAACATTCAGTACTTC
CATKPRQVGNIQYF
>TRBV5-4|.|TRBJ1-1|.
TGTGCCAGCAGCGAAGGTGGGGGTTTGAACACTGAAGCTTTCTTT
CASSEGGGLNTEAFF
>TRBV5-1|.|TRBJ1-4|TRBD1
TGCGCCAGCAGCTTGGAACAGGGGAGAGCTAATGAAAAACTGTTTTTT
CASSLEQGRANEKLFF
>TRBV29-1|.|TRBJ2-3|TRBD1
TGCAGCGTCAAGGGGGACAGCTACTCCTTGGATACGCAGTATTTT
CSVKGDSYSLDTQYF
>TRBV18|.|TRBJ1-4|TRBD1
TGTGCCAGCTCACCCCTCGGGACAGGCACTAATGAAAAACTGTTTTTT
CASSPLGTGTNEKLFF
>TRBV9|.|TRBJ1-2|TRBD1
TGTGCCAGCAGCGCACAAAGTCGGGACAGGGTGCGGGGCTACACCTTC
CASSAQSRDRVRGYTF
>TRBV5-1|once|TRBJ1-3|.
TGCGCCAGCAGCCTTGGAGATTTCTCTGGAAACACCATATATTTT
CASSLGDFSGNTIYF
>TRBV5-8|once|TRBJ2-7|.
TGTGCCAGCAGCTTGACCCCCGCCTACGAGCAGTACTTC
CASSLTPAYEQYF
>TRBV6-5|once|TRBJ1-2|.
TGTGCCAGCAGTTACTCCGACGGGGGCTATGGCTACACCTTC
CASSYSDGGYGYTF
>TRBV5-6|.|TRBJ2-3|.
TGTGCCAGCAGCTTGTTCCAGATCTATACGCAGTATTTT
CASSLFQIYTQYF
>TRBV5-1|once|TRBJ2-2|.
TGCGCCAGCAGTCCGGGGGTCGGGGAGCTGTTTTTT
CASSPGVGELFF
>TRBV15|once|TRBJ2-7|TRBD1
TGTGCCACCAGCCCGGACAGGGGGCGACTGAACGAGCAGTACTTC
CATSPDRGRLNEQYF
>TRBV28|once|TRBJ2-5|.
TGTGCCAGCAGTCCCGCTGGTGGGGGCGAGACCCAGTACTTC
CASSPAGGGETQYF
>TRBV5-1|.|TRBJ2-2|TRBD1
TGCGCCAGCACGACAGGGCACACCGGGGAGCTGTTTTTT
CASTTGHTGELFF
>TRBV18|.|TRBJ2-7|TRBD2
TGTGCCTCTTCTCGGGGGGGCTACTCCTACGAGCAGTACTTC
CASSRGGYSYEQYF
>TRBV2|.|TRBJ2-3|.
TGTGCCAGCATACGAGTGGCAGGCGCAGATACGCAGTATTTT
CASIRVAGADTQYF
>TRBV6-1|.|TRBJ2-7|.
TGTGCCAGCAGCGGACAAGCCTACGAGCAGTACTTC
CASSGQAYEQYF
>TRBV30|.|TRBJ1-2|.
TGTGCCTGGAGCGCAGGGACCTCACAAGGCTATGGCTACACCTTC
CAWSAGTSQGYGYTF
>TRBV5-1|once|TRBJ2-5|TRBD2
TGCGCCAGCAGCTTGGGGGGACTAGCGAACCAAGAGACCCAGTACTTC
CASSLGGLANQETQYF
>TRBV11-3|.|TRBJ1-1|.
TGTGCCAGCAGCTCGCGGACAGACAACACTGAAGCTTTCTTT
CASSSRTDNTEAFF
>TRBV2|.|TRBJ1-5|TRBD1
TGTGCCAGCAGTGAAGGACAGGGGGGAAATCAGCCCCAGCATTTT
CASSEGQGGNQPQHF
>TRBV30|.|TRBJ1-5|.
TGTGCCTGGAGTGGGCTAGAGACTCAGCCCCAGCATTTT
CAWSGLETQPQHF
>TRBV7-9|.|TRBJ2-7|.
TGTGCCAGCAGCTTAGCGGAGTACGAGCAGTACTTC
CASSLAEYEQYF
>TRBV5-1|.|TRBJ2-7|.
TGCGCCAGCAGCCGATCCGGGACGGCTTCCTACGAGCAGTACTTC
CASSRSGTASYEQYF
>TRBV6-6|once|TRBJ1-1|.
TGTGCCAGCAGCCTGACCATTCTTACTGAAGCTTTCTTT
CASSLTILTEAFF
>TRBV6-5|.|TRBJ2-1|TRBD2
TGTGCCAGCAGTTACTCGGGCGGGAGGGCCATCAATGAGCAGTTCTTC
CASSYSGGRAINEQFF
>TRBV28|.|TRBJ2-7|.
TGTGCCAGCAGGGACATATACGAGCAGTACTTC
CASRDIYEQYF
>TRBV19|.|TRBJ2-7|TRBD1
TGTGCCAGTAGTGCTCGACAGGGGTCCTACGAGCAGTACTTC
CASSARQGSYEQYF
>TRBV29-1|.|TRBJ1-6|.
TGCAGCGTTGCGGATCTTAATTCACCCCTCCACTTT
CSVADLNSPLHF
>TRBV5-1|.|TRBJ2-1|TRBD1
TGCGCCAGCAGCTCGACACAGGGGGCCTACAATGAGCAGTTCTTC
CASSSTQGAYNEQFF
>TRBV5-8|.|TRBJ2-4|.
TGTGCCAGCAGCCCCCGGGGGGCCACGGCCAAAAACATTCAGTACTTC
CASSPRGATAKNIQYF
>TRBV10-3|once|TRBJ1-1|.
TGTGCCATCAGTATTGGGTCGGACACTGAAGCTTTCTTT
CAISIGSDTEAFF
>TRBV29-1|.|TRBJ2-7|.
TGCAGCGTTGAAATCCAGTCCTACGAGCAGTACTTC
CSVEIQSYEQYF
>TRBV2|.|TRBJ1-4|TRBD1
TGTGCCAGCAGGAGACAGGGATCGGAAAAACTGTTTTTT
CASRRQGSEKLFF
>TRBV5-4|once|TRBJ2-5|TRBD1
TGTGCCAGCAGCCCCATGGGACAGGGAAGGGAGACCCAGTACTTC
CASSPMGQGRETQYF
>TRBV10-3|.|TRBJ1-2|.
TGTGCCATCAGTGAGGAGGCTCCCTATGGCTACACCTTC
CAISEEAPYGYTF
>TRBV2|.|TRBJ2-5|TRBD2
TGTGCCAGCAGTGGACTAGCGGGAACTGAGACCCAGTACTTC
CASSGLAGTETQYF
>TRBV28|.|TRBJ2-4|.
TGTGCCAGCAGTTTACAGCAAAACATTCAGTACTTC
CASSLQQNIQYF
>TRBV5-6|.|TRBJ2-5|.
TGTGCCAGCAGCTTGGTGGGGAACCAAGAGACCCAGTACTTC
CASSLVGNQETQYF
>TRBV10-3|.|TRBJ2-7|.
TGTGCCATCAGTGAGTCGCCCTACGAGCAGTACTTC
CAISESPYEQYF
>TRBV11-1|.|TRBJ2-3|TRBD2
TGTGCCAGCAGCTTAGTAGCGGGTGCCCCCGGAGATACGCAGTATTTT
CASSLVAGAPGDTQYF
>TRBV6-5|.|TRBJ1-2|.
TGTGCCAGCAGTTACGACGGGCAGGGAAATGGCTACACCTTC
CASSYDGQGNGYTF
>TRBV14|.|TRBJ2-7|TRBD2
TGTGCCAGCAGCCGAAGGACTAGCGGGGGCTACGAGCAGTACTTC
CASSRRTSGGYEQYF